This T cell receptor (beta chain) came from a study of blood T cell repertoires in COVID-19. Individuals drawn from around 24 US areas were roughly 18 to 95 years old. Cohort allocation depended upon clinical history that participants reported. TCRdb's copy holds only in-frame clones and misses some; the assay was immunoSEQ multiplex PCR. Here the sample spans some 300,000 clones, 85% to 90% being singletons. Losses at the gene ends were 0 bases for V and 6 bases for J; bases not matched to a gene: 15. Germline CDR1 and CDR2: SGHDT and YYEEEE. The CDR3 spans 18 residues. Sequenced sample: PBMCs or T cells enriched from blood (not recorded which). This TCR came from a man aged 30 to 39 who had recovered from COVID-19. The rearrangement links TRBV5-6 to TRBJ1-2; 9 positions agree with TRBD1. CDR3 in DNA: TGTGCCAGCAGCTTGGCCGGTGGGACAGGGATTCTAGTGGATGGCTACACCTTC. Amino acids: CASSLAGGTGILVDGYTF.